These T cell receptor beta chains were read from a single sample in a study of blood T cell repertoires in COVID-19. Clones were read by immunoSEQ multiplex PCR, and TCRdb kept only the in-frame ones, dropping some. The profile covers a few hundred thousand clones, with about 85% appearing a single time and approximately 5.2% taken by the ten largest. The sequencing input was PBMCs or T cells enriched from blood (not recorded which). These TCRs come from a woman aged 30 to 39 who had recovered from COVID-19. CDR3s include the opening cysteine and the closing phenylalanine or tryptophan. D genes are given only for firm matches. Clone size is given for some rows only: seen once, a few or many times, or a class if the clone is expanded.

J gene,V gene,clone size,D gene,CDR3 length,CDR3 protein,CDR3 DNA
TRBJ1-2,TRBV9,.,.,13,CASSPSGGGGYTF,TGTGCCAGCAGCCCTAGCGGGGGCGGGGGCTACACCTTC
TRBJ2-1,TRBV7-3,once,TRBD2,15,CASSPSPSGDGEQFF,TGTGCCAGCAGCCCAAGCCCTAGCGGGGATGGTGAGCAGTTCTTC
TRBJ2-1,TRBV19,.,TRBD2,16,CASSTLAGGSYNEQFF,TGTGCCAGTAGTACACTAGCGGGGGGCTCCTACAATGAGCAGTTCTTC
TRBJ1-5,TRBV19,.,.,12,CASSFVRQPQHF,TGTGCCAGTAGTTTCGTCCGTCAGCCCCAGCATTTT
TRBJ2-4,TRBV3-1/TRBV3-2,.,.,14,CASSLSLFENIQYF,TGTGCCAGCAGCCTGAGCTTATTCGAAAACATTCAGTACTTC
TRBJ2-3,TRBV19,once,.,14,CASSIDPSTDTQYF,TGTGCCAGTAGTATAGATCCGAGCACAGATACGCAGTATTTT
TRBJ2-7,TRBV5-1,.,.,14,CASSLDSSHYEQYF,TGCGCCAGCAGCTTGGACAGCAGCCACTACGAGCAGTACTTC
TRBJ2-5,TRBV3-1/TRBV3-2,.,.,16,CASSPFGLVTEETQYF,TGTGCCAGCAGCCCCTTTGGACTGGTTACCGAAGAGACCCAGTACTTC
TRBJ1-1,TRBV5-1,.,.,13,CASSPVEGTEAFF,TGCGCCAGCAGCCCGGTCGAGGGAACTGAAGCTTTCTTT
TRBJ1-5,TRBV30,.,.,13,CAWSPYSNQPQHF,TGTGCCTGGAGCCCTTATAGCAATCAGCCCCAGCATTTT
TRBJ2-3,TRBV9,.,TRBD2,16,CASSVEGGGATDTQYF,TGTGCCAGCAGCGTAGAGGGCGGGGGGGCCACAGATACGCAGTATTTT
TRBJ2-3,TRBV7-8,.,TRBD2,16,CASSRLAGGPIDTQYF,TGTGCCAGCAGCCGACTAGCGGGGGGGCCCATAGATACGCAGTATTTT
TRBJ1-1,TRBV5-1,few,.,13,CASSDTGHTEAFF,TGCGCCAGCAGCGACACAGGGCACACTGAAGCTTTCTTT
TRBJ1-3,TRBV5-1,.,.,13,CASSPAAKNTIYF,TGCGCCAGCAGCCCTGCGGCAAAAAACACCATATATTTT
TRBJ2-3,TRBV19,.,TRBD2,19,CASSIRRKVAGGLKDTQYF,TGTGCCAGTAGTATTCGGCGCAAGGTAGCGGGGGGGCTTAAAGATACGCAGTATTTT
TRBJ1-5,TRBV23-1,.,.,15,CAAHHKYESNQPQHF,TGCGCCGCTCATCATAAATATGAGTCCAATCAGCCCCAGCATTTT
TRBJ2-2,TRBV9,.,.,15,CASSARDSTTGELFF,TGTGCCAGCAGCGCAAGGGACTCTACCACCGGGGAGCTGTTTTTT
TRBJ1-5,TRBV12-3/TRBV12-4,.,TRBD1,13,CASSRDRNQPQHF,TGTGCCAGCAGCCGGGACAGAAATCAGCCCCAGCATTTT
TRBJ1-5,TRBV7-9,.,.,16,CASSLGVVSGNQPQHF,TGTGCCAGCAGCTTAGGAGTGGTTTCGGGCAATCAGCCCCAGCATTTT
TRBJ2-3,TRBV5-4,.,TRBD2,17,CASRPGVAGGRTDTQYF,TGTGCCAGCAGGCCCGGGGTAGCGGGGGGGCGCACAGATACGCAGTATTTT
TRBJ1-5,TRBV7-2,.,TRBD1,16,CASSSRADRGGSAQHF,TGTGCCAGCAGCTCAAGGGCGGACAGGGGGGGTTCGGCCCAGCATTTT
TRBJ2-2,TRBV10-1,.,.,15,CASSRAGSGTGELFF,TGCGCCAGCAGCCGCGCCGGGAGCGGCACCGGGGAGCTGTTTTTT
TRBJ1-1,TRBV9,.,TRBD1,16,CASSPGTGDTNTEAFF,TGTGCCAGCAGCCCTGGGACAGGGGACACTAACACTGAAGCTTTCTTT
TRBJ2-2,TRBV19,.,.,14,CASRTQGVTGELFF,TGTGCCAGTAGAACACAGGGAGTCACCGGGGAGCTGTTTTTT
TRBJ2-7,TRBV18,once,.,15,CASSPNQDRAYEQYF,TGTGCCAGCTCACCTAATCAGGACAGAGCCTACGAGCAGTACTTC
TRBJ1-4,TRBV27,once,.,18,CASSPLRTSSWTNEKLFF,TGTGCCAGCAGTCCCCTCCGCACATCGTCGTGGACTAATGAAAAACTGTTTTTT
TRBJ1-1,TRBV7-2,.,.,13,CASSLGGGTEAFF,TGTGCCAGCAGCTTAGGAGGGGGCACTGAAGCTTTCTTT
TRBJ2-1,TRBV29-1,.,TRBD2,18,CSSVGGLAGGESYNEQFF,TGCAGCTCGGTTGGAGGACTAGCGGGGGGGGAGTCCTACAATGAGCAGTTCTTC
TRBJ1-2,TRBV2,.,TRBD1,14,CASSATGVGHGYTF,TGTGCCAGCAGCGCAACAGGGGTTGGGCATGGCTACACCTTC
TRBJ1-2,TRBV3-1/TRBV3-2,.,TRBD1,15,CASSQAPGTGGGYTF,TGTGCCAGCAGCCAAGCCCCCGGGACAGGGGGTGGCTACACCTTC
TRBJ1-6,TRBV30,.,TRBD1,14,CAWSASDRPSPLHF,TGTGCCTGGAGCGCCTCGGACAGGCCTTCACCCCTCCACTTT
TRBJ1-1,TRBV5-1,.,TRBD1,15,CASSRTGTGNTEAFF,TGCGCCAGCAGCAGGACCGGGACAGGGAACACTGAAGCTTTCTTT
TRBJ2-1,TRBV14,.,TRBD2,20,CASSQARGDASPRSYNEQFF,TGTGCCAGCAGCCAAGCGCGGGGGGACGCCTCTCCCCGCTCCTACAATGAGCAGTTCTTC
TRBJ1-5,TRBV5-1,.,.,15,CASSLVGDSNQPQHF,TGCGCCAGCAGCTTGGTGGGCGATAGCAATCAGCCCCAGCATTTT
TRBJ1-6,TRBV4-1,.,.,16,CASSQGWGDYNSPLHF,TGCGCCAGCAGCCAGGGATGGGGGGATTATAATTCACCCCTCCACTTT